This is a list of T cell receptor beta chains from one sample in a study of cytomegalovirus exposure and HLA in healthy donors. Method: immunoSEQ multiplex PCR; TCRdb's copy keeps in-frame clones and lacks some. The sample lists 200,000 to 250,000 clones, 80% to 85% occurring once. Sequenced material: PBMCs. Source of these receptors: a woman aged 25 to 39 in good health and CMV-seropositive. Both conserved end residues are part of each CDR3. The D gene is left open where the match is weak. Only some rows state a clone size, as once, few, many or a class for expanded clones.

J | V | size | D | CDR3 | DNA
TRBJ2-1 | TRBV6-5 | NA | NA | CASSYASIVNEQFF | TGTGCCAGCAGTTACGCCTCTATAGTGAATGAGCAGTTCTTC
TRBJ2-3 | TRBV28 | NA | TRBD2 | CASSFREGRATDTQYF | TGTGCCAGCAGTTTTAGGGAGGGGAGAGCAACAGATACGCAGTATTTT
TRBJ2-7 | TRBV11-3 | NA | NA | CASSADRSGLEQYF | TGTGCCAGCAGCGCGGACAGATCGGGGCTCGAGCAGTACTTC
TRBJ2-3 | TRBV30 | many | NA | CAWSQPTDTQYF | TGTGCCTGGAGTCAACCCACAGATACGCAGTATTTT
TRBJ2-7 | TRBV23-1 | few | NA | CASSCIHSISYEQYF | TGCGCCAGCAGTTGTATTCACAGCATATCCTACGAGCAGTACTTC
TRBJ2-1 | TRBV7-9 | few | NA | CASSRDFPYNEQFF | TGTGCCAGCAGCAGGGACTTTCCCTACAATGAGCAGTTCTTC
TRBJ2-1 | TRBV30 | NA | TRBD2 | CAWSVVSGRAYEQFF | TGTGCCTGGAGTGTCGTTAGCGGGAGGGCCTATGAGCAGTTCTTC
TRBJ2-1 | TRBV28 | NA | TRBD2 | CASSSRLAVISYNEQFF | TGTGCCAGCAGTTCTCGACTAGCGGTTATCTCCTACAATGAGCAGTTCTTC
TRBJ1-2 | TRBV6-4 | NA | NA | CASKTEGSLNYGYTF | TGTGCCAGCAAAACGGAAGGGAGTCTCAACTATGGCTACACCTTC
TRBJ2-1 | TRBV11-1 | NA | NA | CASSFSERFYNEQFF | TGTGCCAGCAGCTTCTCGGAACGATTTTACAATGAGCAGTTCTTC
TRBJ2-7 | TRBV19 | NA | NA | CASSHNYEQYF | TGTGCCAGTAGTCACAACTACGAGCAGTACTTC
TRBJ2-1 | TRBV7-8 | once | NA | CASSQGQYGNNEQFF | TGTGCCAGCAGCCAGGGACAATATGGCAACAATGAGCAGTTCTTC
TRBJ2-7 | TRBV10-3 | NA | TRBD2 | CANQAGGSYEQYF | TGTGCCAACCAAGCGGGAGGGAGTTACGAGCAGTACTTC
TRBJ1-5 | TRBV10-3 | NA | TRBD1 | CAISDRQGSNQPQHF | TGTGCCATCAGTGATCGACAGGGGAGCAATCAGCCCCAGCATTTT
TRBJ2-7 | TRBV28 | NA | TRBD2 | CASSFRLAGAYEQYF | TGTGCCAGCAGTTTTCGACTAGCGGGAGCCTACGAGCAGTACTTC
TRBJ1-4 | TRBV19 | NA | TRBD1 | CASSPRSRQGEGKLFF | TGTGCCAGTAGCCCGAGGTCGAGACAGGGAGAAGGAAAACTGTTTTTT
TRBJ2-3 | TRBV6-1 | NA | TRBD2 | CASTKASGSGDTQYF | TGTGCCAGCACGAAGGCTAGCGGGAGTGGGGATACGCAGTATTTT
TRBJ1-5 | TRBV19 | NA | NA | CASSTGNQPQHF | TGTGCCAGTAGTACAGGTAATCAGCCCCAGCATTTT
TRBJ2-7 | TRBV9 | NA | NA | CASSVADRLEQYF | TGTGCCAGCAGCGTAGCCGACCGACTCGAGCAGTACTTC
TRBJ1-2 | TRBV2 | NA | NA | CASSDLNRYTDTSNYGYTF | TGTGCCAGCAGTGATTTAAATAGGTATACCGATACTTCTAACTATGGCTACACCTTC
TRBJ1-2 | TRBV6-1 | NA | NA | CASTGAGYGYTF | TGTGCCAGCACCGGGGCAGGGTATGGCTACACCTTC
TRBJ1-1 | TRBV6-5 | NA | NA | CASITRTEAFF | TGTGCCAGCATTACGAGGACTGAAGCTTTCTTT
TRBJ2-7 | TRBV11-2 | NA | TRBD1 | CASSLNQGVMYEQYF | TGTGCCAGCAGCTTAAACCAGGGGGTCATGTACGAGCAGTACTTC
TRBJ1-1 | TRBV10-2 | NA | NA | CASSNQGPRDTEAFF | TGCGCCAGCAGTAACCAGGGGCCCAGGGACACTGAAGCTTTCTTT
TRBJ1-2 | TRBV7-8 | NA | NA | CASSPLLKFVYGYTF | TGTGCCAGCAGCCCATTACTCAAATTCGTCTATGGCTACACCTTC
TRBJ2-7 | TRBV5-1 | NA | TRBD2 | CASSVAGGPYEQYF | TGCGCCAGCAGCGTAGCGGGAGGGCCCTACGAGCAGTACTTC
TRBJ2-3 | TRBV29-1 | NA | TRBD1 | CSVVVTGGSTDTQYF | TGCAGCGTTGTAGTGACAGGGGGTAGCACAGATACGCAGTATTTT
TRBJ2-3 | TRBV30 | NA | NA | CAWRLAEATDTQYF | TGTGCCTGGAGGTTAGCGGAGGCCACAGATACGCAGTATTTT
TRBJ1-1 | TRBV27 | NA | NA | CASANLPHLAFF | TGTGCCAGCGCAAACCTACCCCACCTAGCTTTCTTT
TRBJ2-1 | TRBV9 | NA | NA | CASSVGQSPHEQFF | TGTGCCAGCAGCGTAGGCCAAAGTCCCCATGAGCAGTTCTTC
TRBJ1-2 | TRBV30 | NA | TRBD1 | CAWSVPPDRAGYTF | TGTGCCTGGAGTGTACCTCCGGACAGGGCTGGCTACACCTTC
TRBJ2-7 | TRBV6-4 | once | TRBD2 | CASNETLGTSGRYEQYF | TGTGCCAGCAACGAGACACTCGGGACTAGCGGGAGGTACGAGCAGTACTTC
TRBJ2-7 | TRBV7-9 | NA | TRBD1 | CASSPDRESYEQYF | TGTGCCAGCAGCCCCGACAGGGAGTCCTACGAGCAGTACTTC
TRBJ2-3 | TRBV6-1 | NA | NA | CASSEGTEPPYGTQYF | TGTGCCAGCAGTGAAGGTACGGAACCGCCATACGGTACGCAGTATTTT
TRBJ1-1 | TRBV15 | NA | NA | CATSTHLGRADTEAFF | TGTGCCACCAGCACCCACCTGGGGAGGGCCGACACTGAAGCTTTCTTT
TRBJ2-1 | TRBV6-4 | NA | TRBD1 | CASSDGTGEFNEQFF | TGTGCCAGCAGTGACGGGACAGGGGAATTCAATGAGCAGTTCTTC
TRBJ1-4 | TRBV25-1 | NA | NA | CASSGGPSRAEKLFF | TGTGCCAGCAGTGGTGGGCCCTCGAGAGCTGAAAAACTGTTTTTT
TRBJ1-1 | TRBV2 | NA | NA | CASSWVGSNTEAFF | TGTGCCAGCAGCTGGGTAGGGTCGAACACTGAAGCTTTCTTT
TRBJ1-1 | TRBV7-9 | NA | NA | CLGHFLSTEAFF | TGCCTGGGACATTTTTTGAGCACTGAAGCTTTCTTT
TRBJ2-7 | TRBV27 | NA | TRBD1 | CASSRAGTGSYEQYF | TGTGCCAGCAGCCGGGCCGGGACAGGGAGCTACGAGCAGTACTTC